Detailed here is one T cell receptor (beta chain). In the original processing: Amplification of reference gene primers was used by the study to estimate nucleated cell counts. Clones were sequenced by immunoSEQ multiplex PCR, and TCRdb holds only the in-frame ones, with some missing. The V and J calls and clone size are taken from that table; D and trimming were inferred from the DNA. This table holds about 150,000 clones, 89% found once. V was trimmed by 5 bases and J by 0 bases, leaving 16 bases between them. This CDR3 region has 16 residues. Germline values: CDR1 SGHAT, CDR2 FQNNGV. These data originate in a study of blood T cell repertoires in COVID-19. Across the study: Sites across the United States, Italy and Spain contributed samples from acute and convalescent COVID-19.

Sample: peripheral blood. The chain carries TRBV11-2 and TRBJ1-1, with D possibly matching TRBD1 (6 bases). The TCR was taken from a man aged 60 to 69 with acute or convalescent COVID-19. In DNA, the CDR3 is TGTGCCAGCAGCGATACAGGGACCTCGTTGAACACTGAAGCTTTCTTT. Encoded protein: CASSDTGTSLNTEAFF.